The 10 T cell receptor beta chains below were found in one sample sequenced in a study of blood T cell repertoires in COVID-19. Sequencing used immunoSEQ multiplex PCR; TCRdb keeps in-frame clones, though not all of them. The sample lists fewer than 80,000 clones; approximately 80% were seen once. The material sequenced was peripheral blood. The receptor source for this set is a woman of 80 years or more with acute or convalescent COVID-19.

The chain carries TRBV5-1 and TRBJ2-3, with TRBD1 as a possible D gene (5 bases). V was shortened by 4 bases and J by 3 bases, with 12 bases between the two germline ends. The CDR3 contains 14 residues. Germline CDR1 SGHRS, CDR2 YFSETQ. The CDR3 loop reads CASSATPGTDTQYF. In DNA, the CDR3 is TGCGCCAGCAGCGCGACCCCAGGGACAGATACGCAGTATTTT.

This chain links TRBV2 with TRBJ1-4; D may be TRBD1 (5 bases). V was clipped by 6 bases and J by 7 bases, with 15 bases between them. Germline V gives CDR1 SNHLY, CDR2 FYNNEI. The CDR3 contains 14 residues. CDR3 protein: CASRTAAWREKLFF. The CDR3 coding sequence is TGTGCCAGCAGGACAGCCGCCTGGCGTGAAAAACTGTTTTTT. The variable domain in full, completed from reference TRBV2 and TRBJ1-4, reads EPEVTQTPSHQVTQMGQEVILRCVPISNHLYFYWYRQILGQKVEFLVSFYNNEISEKSEIFDDQFSVERPDGSNFTLKIRSTKLEDSAMYFCASRTAAWREKLFFGSGTQLSVL.

The chain recombines TRBV5-1 with TRBJ2-1; D ambiguous. Germline V CDR1 and CDR2: SGHRS, YFSETQ. Trimming pared 6 bases from V and 1 base from J, leaving 20 bases between. This CDR3 has 17 amino acids. As DNA, the CDR3 is TGCGCCAGCATAGGCTTATTTGAGCGTCGGTCCTACAATGAGCAGTTCTTC. Translated, it gives CASIGLFERRSYNEQFF.

This clone showed up just once. The rearrangement joins TRBV30 to TRBJ1-2, with 7 positions matching TRBD1. J lost 2 bases, V lost 1 base, and 7 bases had no gene match. Germline CDR1 is GTSNPN and CDR2 is SVGIG (reference sequence). The CDR3 length is 15 residues. The CDR3 loop reads CAWSGQGQTNYGYTF. Written as DNA, the CDR3 is TGTGCCTGGAGTGGGCAGGGACAGACAAACTATGGCTACACCTTC.

This clone appeared a single time. V is TRBV18 and J is TRBJ2-1, with 10 positions matching TRBD2. With V trimmed by 0 bases and J by 4 bases, 3 bases remained unmatched. The CDR3 runs to 16 residues. CDR1 and CDR2 (germline): KGHSH, LQKENI. In DNA form, the CDR3 reads TGTGCCAGCTCACCACCTGGTAGCGGGGGGTACAATGAGCAGTTCTTC. Amino acids: CASSPPGSGGYNEQFF.

This chain uses TRBV7-2 with TRBJ2-1; 8 positions match TRBD2. Germline trimming cut 1 base from V and 6 bases from J; bases unmatched to any gene: 5. The CDR3 runs 15 residues. CDR1 and CDR2 from the germline V gene are SGHTA and FQGNSA. The CDR3 region has the DNA TGTGCCAGCAGCTTAGTTTCCAGCGGGGGCAATGAGCAGTTCTTC. As protein: CASSLVSSGGNEQFF.

This chain connects TRBV29-1 to TRBJ2-1; D is undetermined. Germline CDR1 and CDR2: SQVTM and ANQGSEA. This CDR3 has 13 residues. Trimming shortened V by 4 bases and J by 4 bases, and 11 bases separated the two germline ends. The DNA of the CDR3 is TGCAGCGTTGCATTTTTCATTTACAATGAGCAGTTCTTC. This translates into CSVAFFIYNEQFF.

The V call is TRBV29-1, the J call TRBJ1-5; D gene unclear. Germline V lookup: CDR1 SQVTM, CDR2 ANQGSEA. Trimming pared 4 bases from V and 2 bases from J, leaving 6 bases between. The length of the CDR3 is 12 residues. The CDR3 loop is CSVGQGNQPQHF. CDR3 sequence (DNA): TGCAGCGTTGGGCAGGGCAATCAGCCCCAGCATTTT.

The rearrangement uses TRBV25-1 and TRBJ2-2; D remains unclear. The germline V and J ends were trimmed by 1 base and 8 bases, with 14 bases remaining between them. Per germline, CDR1 MGHDK and CDR2 SYGVNS. The CDR3 length is 15 residues. DNA for the CDR3: TGTGCCAGCAGTGAATGGAGCACAAAAGGAGGGGAGCTGTTTTTT. This gives the protein CASSEWSTKGGELFF.

The chain joins TRBV11-2 to TRBJ2-3, with 11 bases fitting TRBD2. The V segment lost 5 bases and the J segment 2 bases; nucleotides outside the gene matches: 3. CDR3 length: 15 amino acids. Germline V gives CDR1 SGHAT, CDR2 FQNNGV. CDR3 amino acids: CASSQTSGVTDTQYF. For the CDR3, the DNA is TGTGCCAGCAGCCAGACTAGCGGGGTCACAGATACGCAGTATTTT.